This T cell receptor (beta chain) was documented in a study of CD8+CD57+ T cells in acquired aplastic anemia. Germline V lookup: CDR1 DFQATT, CDR2 SNEGSKA (reference sequence). The CDR3 is made up of 14 amino acids. V was cut by 1 base and J by 7 bases, with 11 bases left in between. The table lists this clonotype with a few counts. Its specificity is not known. Study findings and constraints: Patients and controls had CD8+ Simpson's diversity values that were not significantly distinct. Researchers report that 25 to 30 CD8+ CDR3 sequences appeared in both patients and controls.

The authors sequenced patients whose flow cytometry had shown CD8+CD57+ cell expansion. Each patient carried a diagnosis of severe acquired aplastic anemia. Profiling of TCR beta VDJ combinations and CDR3 sequences used genomic DNA as template. TCRdb ran MiXCR on the reads and lists one entry per CDR3 protein. This table holds over 250,000 distinct CDR3 sequences, approximately 57% found once. The source is a human donor with aplastic anemia. Sequenced input: sorted CD4+, CD8+, or CD8+CD57+ T cells (not recorded which) from PBMCs. This chain joins TRBV20-1 and TRBJ1-6, with D perhaps matching TRBD1 (5 bases). The CDR3, as DNA: TGCAGTGCTAGAGCTCAGGGTCGGAATTCACCCCTCCACTTT. It specifies CSARAQGRNSPLHF.